Described below is a single T cell receptor (beta chain) sequence and its context. Looked up from germline, CDR1 is ENHRY and CDR2 is SYGVKD. V lost 4 bases and J lost 4, with 14 bases in between. This CDR3 spans 14 amino acids. Produced via immunoSEQ multiplex PCR; TCRdb's table is partial and in-frame only. The sample consists of roughly 150,000 clones, about 79% of them appearing once. These data come from a study of blood T cell repertoires in COVID-19. The source is a woman between 50 and 59 years old with acute or convalescent COVID-19. The sample was peripheral blood. The chain uses TRBV10-3 and TRBJ2-7, with D perhaps matching TRBD1 (6 bases). For the CDR3, the DNA is TGTGCCATCAGTGCCTCAACAGGACAGTACGAGCAGTACTTC. Its translation is CAISASTGQYEQYF.